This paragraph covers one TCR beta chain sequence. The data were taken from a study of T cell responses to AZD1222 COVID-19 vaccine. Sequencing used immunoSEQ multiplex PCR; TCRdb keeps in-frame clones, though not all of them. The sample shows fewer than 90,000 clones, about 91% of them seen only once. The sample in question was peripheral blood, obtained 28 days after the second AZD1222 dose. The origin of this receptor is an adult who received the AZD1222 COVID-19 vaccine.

CDR3 region: CAWSRGSYEQYF. CDR3 coding DNA: TGTGCCTGGAGTCGGGGGAGTTACGAGCAGTACTTC. V usage is TRBV30 and J usage is TRBJ2-7; possibly TRBD2 for D (6 bases). The germline CDR1 and CDR2 sequences are GTSNPN and SVGIG (reference sequence). This CDR3 region has 12 residues. Trimming took 2 bases from V and 4 from J, leaving 9 bases between them.